The 9 T cell receptor beta chains given below trace back to one sample, sequenced in a study of T cells after yellow fever vaccination. TCRdb reprocessed the 5' RACE reads with MiXCR, giving one entry per CDR3 protein. The table has over 300,000 distinct CDR3 sequences, more than 3% seen once; the top ten hold 20% to 30%. The sample was PBMCs, taken on the day of the yellow fever booster vaccination. Source of these receptors: a man younger than 30 who received the YFV17D yellow fever vaccine.

The chain has TRBV13 and TRBJ1-2; unclear D gene. From germline, CDR1 is PRHDT and CDR2 FYEKMQ (reference sequence). The CDR3 sequence is 15 residues long. The ends were cut back, 0 bases at V and 4 bases at J, with 12 bases in the middle. For the CDR3, the DNA is TGTGCCAGCAGCTTAGGGCCAGCGAACGTCTATGGCTACACCTTC. It codes for CASSLGPANVYGYTF.

This chain joins TRBV7-2 and TRBJ1-4, with 8 bases aligning to TRBD1. The length of the CDR3 is 16 residues. Trimming cost V 5 bases and J 3 bases; bases outside gene matches: 8. CDR1 is SGHTA and CDR2 is FQGNSA in the germline V gene. The CDR3 bases are TGTGCCAGCAGCGTGGACAGGGCGGTTGCTAATGAAAAACTGTTTTTT. It translates to CASSVDRAVANEKLFF. The full variable domain, completed using reference TRBV7-2 and TRBJ1-4, is GAGVSQSPSNKVTEKGKDVELRCDPISGHTALYWYRQSLGQGLEFLIYFQGNSAPDKSGLPSDRFSAERTGGSVSTLTIQRTQQEDSAVYLCASSVDRAVANEKLFFGSGTQLSVL.

This clonotype was seen at least ten times. The chain employs TRBV12-3 or TRBV12-4 and TRBJ1-1; 8 bases line up with TRBD1. V lost 6 bases, J lost 4 bases, and 10 bases stayed unmatched. CDR3 length: 15 residues. The CDR3 spells CASRPAGGGGTEAFF. The CDR3 DNA sequence: TGTGCCAGCAGACCCGCAGGGGGCGGTGGCACTGAAGCTTTCTTT.

The chain couples TRBV12-3 or TRBV12-4 to TRBJ1-3, with D unclear. Trimming shortened V by 3 bases and J by 3 bases, and 18 bases separated the two germline ends. CDR3 length: 17 residues. The CDR3 spells CASSFRPNFILGNTIYF. As DNA, the CDR3 is TGTGCCAGCAGTTTCCGACCCAATTTTATACTTGGAAACACCATATATTTT.

The chain joins TRBV25-1 to TRBJ1-4; D not resolved. The CDR3 runs 15 residues. V was shortened by 2 bases and J by 5 bases, with 12 bases between the two germline ends. Per the germline V gene, CDR1 is MGHDK and CDR2 is SYGVNS. CDR3 in DNA: TGTGCCAGCAGTGAAAGTAGAGTTCAAAATGAAAAACTGTTTTTT. This sequence encodes CASSESRVQNEKLFF. The variable domain in full, with the rest retrieved from reference TRBV25-1 and TRBJ1-4, is EADIYQTPRYLVIGTGKKITLECSQTMGHDKMYWYQQDPGMELHLIHYSYGVNSTEKGDLSSESTVSRIRTEHFPLTLESARPSHTSQYLCASSESRVQNEKLFFGSGTQLSVL.

This chain's CDR3 is CASGLGLAGYGELFF. For the CDR3, the DNA is TGTGCCAGCGGGTTAGGACTAGCGGGGTACGGGGAGCTGTTTTTT. This chain links TRBV7-2 with TRBJ2-2; 12 bases fit TRBD2. The CDR3 runs to 15 residues. The junction had 8 bases not matched to a gene; V was cut back by 8 bases and J by 7 bases. Per the germline V gene, CDR1 is SGHTA and CDR2 is FQGNSA.

This clonotype was picked up a small number of times. The rearrangement links TRBV7-9 to TRBJ2-5; possibly TRBD2 for D (6 bases). This CDR3 has 15 amino acids. Trimming cost V 1 base and J 7 bases, with 16 bases left between them. Germline V CDR1 and CDR2: SEHNR, FQNEAQ (reference sequence). The CDR3 DNA sequence: TGTGCCAGCAGCTTAGAGTTAAGGGCGGGGCGGACCCAGTACTTC. Its protein is CASSLELRAGRTQYF.

This clonotype was observed a few times. This chain links TRBV5-8 with TRBJ1-1; TRBD1 might be the D (6 bases). The CDR3 loop spans 17 amino acids. The V end lost 10 bases, the J end lost 0 bases, and 25 bases lay between the germline ends. In germline, CDR1 is SGHTS, CDR2 YDEGEE. The CDR3 protein is CASESGAGQLMNTEAFF. In DNA, the CDR3 is TGTGCCTCCGAGTCGGGGGCAGGGCAGCTCATGAACACTGAAGCTTTCTTT.

This clonotype was counted at least ten times. This sequence joins TRBV15 and TRBJ2-4, with TRBD1 matching over 9 bases. Looked up from germline, CDR1 is LNHNV and CDR2 is YYDKDF (reference sequence). With 5 bases clipped from V and 1 base from J, the junction kept 12 bases outside the gene matches. CDR3 size: 18 residues. CDR3 coding DNA: TGTGCCACCAGCCGACCACTGACAGGGGGGCAGGCCAAAAACATTCAGTACTTC. It specifies CATSRPLTGGQAKNIQYF. Complete variable domain (other parts from reference TRBV15 and TRBJ2-4): DAMVIQNPRYQVTQFGKPVTLSCSQTLNHNVMYWYQQKSSQAPKLLFHYYDKDFNNEADTPDNFQSRRPNTSFCFLDIRSPGLGDTAMYLCATSRPLTGGQAKNIQYFGAGTRLSVL.